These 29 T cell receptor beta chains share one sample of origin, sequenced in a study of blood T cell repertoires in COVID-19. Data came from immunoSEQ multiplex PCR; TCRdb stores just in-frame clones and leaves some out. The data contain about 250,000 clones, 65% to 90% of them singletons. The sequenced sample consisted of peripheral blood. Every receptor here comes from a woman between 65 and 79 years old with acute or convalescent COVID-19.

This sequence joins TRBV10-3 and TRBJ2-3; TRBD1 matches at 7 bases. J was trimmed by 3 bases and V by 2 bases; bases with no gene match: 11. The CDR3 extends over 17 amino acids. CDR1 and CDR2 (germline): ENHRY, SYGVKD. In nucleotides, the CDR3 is TGTGCCATCAGTGAGAAAATTTTGGGACAGCGAACAGATACGCAGTATTTT. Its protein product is CAISEKILGQRTDTQYF.

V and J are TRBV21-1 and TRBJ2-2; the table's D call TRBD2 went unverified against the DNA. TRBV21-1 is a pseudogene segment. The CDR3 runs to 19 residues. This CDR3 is CASSNQLAGDSANTGELFF. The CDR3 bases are TGTGCCAGCAGCAACCAACTAGCGGGGGACTCTGCGAACACCGGGGAGCTGTTTTTT.

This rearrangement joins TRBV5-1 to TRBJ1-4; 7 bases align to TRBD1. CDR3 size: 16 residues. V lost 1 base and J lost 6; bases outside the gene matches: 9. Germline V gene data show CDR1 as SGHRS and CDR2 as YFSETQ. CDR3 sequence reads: CASSLPQGVADEKLFF. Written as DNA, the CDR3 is TGCGCCAGCAGCTTGCCTCAGGGGGTCGCGGATGAAAAACTGTTTTTT.

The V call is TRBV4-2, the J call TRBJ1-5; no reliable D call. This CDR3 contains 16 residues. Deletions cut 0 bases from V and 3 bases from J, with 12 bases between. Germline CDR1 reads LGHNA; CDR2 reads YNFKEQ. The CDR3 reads CASSQEFSLNNQPQHF. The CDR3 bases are TGTGCCAGCAGCCAAGAATTTTCTTTAAACAATCAGCCCCAGCATTTT.

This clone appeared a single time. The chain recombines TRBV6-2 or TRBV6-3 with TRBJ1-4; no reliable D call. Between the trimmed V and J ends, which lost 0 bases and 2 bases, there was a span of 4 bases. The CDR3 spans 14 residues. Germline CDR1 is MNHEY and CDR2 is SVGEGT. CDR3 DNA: TGTGCCAGCAGTTACTCCGAGACTAATGAAAAACTGTTTTTT. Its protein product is CASSYSETNEKLFF.

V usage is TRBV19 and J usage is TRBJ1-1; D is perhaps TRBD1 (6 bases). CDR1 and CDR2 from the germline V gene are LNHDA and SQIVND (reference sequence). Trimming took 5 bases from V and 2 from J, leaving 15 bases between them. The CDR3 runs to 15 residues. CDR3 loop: CASSFVGGRNTEAFF. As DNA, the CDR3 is TGTGCCAGTAGTTTTGTAGGGGGAAGAAACACTGAAGCTTTCTTT.

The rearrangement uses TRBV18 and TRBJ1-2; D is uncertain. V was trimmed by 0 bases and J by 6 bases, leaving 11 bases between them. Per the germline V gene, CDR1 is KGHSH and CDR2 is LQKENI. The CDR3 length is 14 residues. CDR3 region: CASSPPGKWNGYTF. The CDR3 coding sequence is TGTGCCAGCTCACCACCCGGGAAGTGGAATGGCTACACCTTC. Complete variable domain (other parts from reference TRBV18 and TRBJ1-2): NAGVMQNPRHLVRRRGQEARLRCSPMKGHSHVYWYRQLPEEGLKFMVYLQKENIIDESGMPKERFSAEFPKEGPSILRIQQVVRGDSAAYFCASSPPGKWNGYTFGSGTRLTVV.

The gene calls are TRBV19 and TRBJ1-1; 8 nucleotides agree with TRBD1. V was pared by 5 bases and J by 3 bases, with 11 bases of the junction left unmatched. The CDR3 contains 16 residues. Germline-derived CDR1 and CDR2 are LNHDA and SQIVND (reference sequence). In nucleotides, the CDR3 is TGTGCCAGTAGTCCCAACGACAGGGGCCGACACACTGAAGCTTTCTTT. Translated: CASSPNDRGRHTEAFF.

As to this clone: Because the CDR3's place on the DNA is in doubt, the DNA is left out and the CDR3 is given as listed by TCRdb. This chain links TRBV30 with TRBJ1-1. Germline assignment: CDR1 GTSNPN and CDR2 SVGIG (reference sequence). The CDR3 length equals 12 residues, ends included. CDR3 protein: CAWSVGPGSFLF.

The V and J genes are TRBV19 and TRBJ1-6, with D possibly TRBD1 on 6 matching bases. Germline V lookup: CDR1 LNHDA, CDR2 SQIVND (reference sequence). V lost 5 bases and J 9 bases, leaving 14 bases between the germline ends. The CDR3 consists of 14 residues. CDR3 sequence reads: CASSQRDKSSPLHF. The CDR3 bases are TGTGCCAGTAGTCAGCGGGACAAGAGTTCACCCCTCCACTTT.

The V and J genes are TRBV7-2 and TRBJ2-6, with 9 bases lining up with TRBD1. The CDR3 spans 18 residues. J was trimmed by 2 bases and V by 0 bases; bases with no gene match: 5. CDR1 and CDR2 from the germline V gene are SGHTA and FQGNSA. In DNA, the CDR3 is TGTGCCAGCAGCTTAGCAGGGACAGGGAGTACTGGGGCCAACGTCCTGACTTTC. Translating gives CASSLAGTGSTGANVLTF.

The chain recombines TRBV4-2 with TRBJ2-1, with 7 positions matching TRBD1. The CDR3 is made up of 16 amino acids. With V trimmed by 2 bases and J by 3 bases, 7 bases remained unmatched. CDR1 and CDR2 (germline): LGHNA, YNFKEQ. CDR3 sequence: CASSQIKGGRYNEQFF. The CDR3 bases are TGTGCCAGCAGCCAAATTAAAGGGGGCCGCTACAATGAGCAGTTCTTC.

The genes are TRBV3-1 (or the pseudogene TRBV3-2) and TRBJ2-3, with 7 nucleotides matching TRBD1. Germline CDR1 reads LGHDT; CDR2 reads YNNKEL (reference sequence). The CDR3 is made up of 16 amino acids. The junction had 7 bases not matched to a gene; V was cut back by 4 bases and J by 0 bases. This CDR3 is CASSPGTVTSTDTQYF. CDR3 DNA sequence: TGTGCCAGCAGCCCCGGGACAGTAACTAGCACAGATACGCAGTATTTT.

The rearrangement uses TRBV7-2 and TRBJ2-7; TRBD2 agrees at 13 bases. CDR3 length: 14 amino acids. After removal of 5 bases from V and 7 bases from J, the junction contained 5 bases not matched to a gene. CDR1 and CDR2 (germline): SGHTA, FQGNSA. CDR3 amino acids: CASSPGLAGVEQYF. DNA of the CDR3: TGTGCCAGCAGCCCCGGACTAGCGGGGGTTGAGCAGTACTTC.

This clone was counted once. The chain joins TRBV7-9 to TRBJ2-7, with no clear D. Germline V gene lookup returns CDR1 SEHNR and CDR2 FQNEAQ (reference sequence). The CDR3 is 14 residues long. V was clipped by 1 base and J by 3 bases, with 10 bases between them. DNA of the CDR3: TGTGCCAGCAGCTTAGACCCAGGCTTCTACGAGCAGTACTTC. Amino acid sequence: CASSLDPGFYEQYF.

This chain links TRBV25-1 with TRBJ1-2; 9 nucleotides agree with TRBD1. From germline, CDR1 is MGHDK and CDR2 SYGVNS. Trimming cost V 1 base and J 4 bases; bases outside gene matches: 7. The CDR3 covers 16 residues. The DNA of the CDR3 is TGTGCCAGCAGTGAATCGGGACAGGGTCCTCTCTATGGCTACACCTTC. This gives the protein CASSESGQGPLYGYTF.

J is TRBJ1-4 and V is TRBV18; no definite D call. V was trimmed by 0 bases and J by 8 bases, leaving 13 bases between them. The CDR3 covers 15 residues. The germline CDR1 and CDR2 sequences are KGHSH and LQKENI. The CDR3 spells CASSPPVQAGEKLFF. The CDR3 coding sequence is TGTGCCAGCTCACCACCGGTCCAGGCAGGAGAAAAACTGTTTTTT.

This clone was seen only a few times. CDR3 residues: CAWSVQENTEAFF. The DNA of the CDR3 is TGTGCCTGGAGTGTACAAGAGAACACTGAAGCTTTCTTT. V and J are TRBV30 and TRBJ1-1; D unresolved. The CDR3 has 13 residues. V lost 0 bases and J 1 base, leaving 6 bases between the germline ends. Per the germline V gene, CDR1 is GTSNPN and CDR2 is SVGIG (reference sequence).

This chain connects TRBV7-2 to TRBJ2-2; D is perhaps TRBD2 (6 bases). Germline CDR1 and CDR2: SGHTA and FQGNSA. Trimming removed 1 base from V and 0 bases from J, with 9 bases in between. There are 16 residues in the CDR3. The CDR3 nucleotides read TGTGCCAGCAGCTTAGTTGGACTACCGAACACCGGGGAGCTGTTTTTT. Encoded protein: CASSLVGLPNTGELFF.

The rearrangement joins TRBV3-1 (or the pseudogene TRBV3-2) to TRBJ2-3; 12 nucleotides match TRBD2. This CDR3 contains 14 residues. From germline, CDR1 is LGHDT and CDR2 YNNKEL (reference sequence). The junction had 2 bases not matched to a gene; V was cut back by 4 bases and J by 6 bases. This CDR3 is CASSLGLAGDTQYF. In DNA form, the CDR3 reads TGTGCCAGCAGCCTCGGACTAGCGGGGGATACGCAGTATTTT.

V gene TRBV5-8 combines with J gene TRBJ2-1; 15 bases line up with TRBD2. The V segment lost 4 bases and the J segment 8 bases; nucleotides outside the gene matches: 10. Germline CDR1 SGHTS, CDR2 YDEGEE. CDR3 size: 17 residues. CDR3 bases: TGTGCCAGCAGCCAAGGGACTAGCGGGGGGCCGTCGGATGAGCAGTTCTTC. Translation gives CASSQGTSGGPSDEQFF.

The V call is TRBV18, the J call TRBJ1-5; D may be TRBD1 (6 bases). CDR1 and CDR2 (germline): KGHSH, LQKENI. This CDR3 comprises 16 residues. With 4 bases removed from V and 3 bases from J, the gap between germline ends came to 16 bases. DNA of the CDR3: TGTGCCAGCTCACAGTCAGGGGCGATGGCCAATCAGCCCCAGCATTTT. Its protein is CASSQSGAMANQPQHF.

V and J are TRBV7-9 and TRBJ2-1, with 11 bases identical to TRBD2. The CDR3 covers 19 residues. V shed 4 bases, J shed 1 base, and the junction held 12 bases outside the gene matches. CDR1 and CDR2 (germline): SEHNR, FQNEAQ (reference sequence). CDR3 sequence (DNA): TGTGCCAGCAGCTCTCCCAAACTAGCGGGGGCCCTTTCCTACAATGAGCAGTTCTTC. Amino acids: CASSSPKLAGALSYNEQFF.

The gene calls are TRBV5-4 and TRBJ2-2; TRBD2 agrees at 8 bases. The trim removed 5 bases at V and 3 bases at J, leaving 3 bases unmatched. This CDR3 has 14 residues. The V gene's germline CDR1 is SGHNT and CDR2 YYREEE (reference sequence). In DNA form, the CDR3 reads TGTGCCAGCAGTTCGGGGGGGGACACCGGGGAGCTGTTTTTT. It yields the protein CASSSGGDTGELFF.

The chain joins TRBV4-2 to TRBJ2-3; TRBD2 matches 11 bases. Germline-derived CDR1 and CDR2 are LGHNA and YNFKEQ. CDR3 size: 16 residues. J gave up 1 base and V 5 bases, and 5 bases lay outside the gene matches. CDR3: CASSSGLADRTDTQYF. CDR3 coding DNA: TGTGCCAGCAGCTCGGGACTAGCGGACCGCACAGATACGCAGTATTTT.

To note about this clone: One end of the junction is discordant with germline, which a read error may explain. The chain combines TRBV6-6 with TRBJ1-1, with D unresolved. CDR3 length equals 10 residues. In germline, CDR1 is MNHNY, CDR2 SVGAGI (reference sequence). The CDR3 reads CASTYTEAFF. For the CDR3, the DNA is TGTGCCAGCACTTACACTGAAGCTTTCTTT.

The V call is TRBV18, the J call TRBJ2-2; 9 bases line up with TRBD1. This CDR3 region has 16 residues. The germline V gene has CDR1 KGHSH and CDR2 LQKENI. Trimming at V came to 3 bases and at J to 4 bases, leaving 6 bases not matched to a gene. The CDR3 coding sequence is TGTGCCAGCTCACCTACAGGGGGCGCGGGCACCGGGGAGCTGTTTTTT. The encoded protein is CASSPTGGAGTGELFF. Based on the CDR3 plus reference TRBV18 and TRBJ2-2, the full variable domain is NAGVMQNPRHLVRRRGQEARLRCSPMKGHSHVYWYRQLPEEGLKFMVYLQKENIIDESGMPKERFSAEFPKEGPSILRIQQVVRGDSAAYFCASSPTGGAGTGELFFGEGSRLTVL.

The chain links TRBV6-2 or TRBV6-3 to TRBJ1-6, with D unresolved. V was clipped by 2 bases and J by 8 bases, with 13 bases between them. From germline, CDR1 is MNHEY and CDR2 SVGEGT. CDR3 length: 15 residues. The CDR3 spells CASSYTYRSDSPLHF. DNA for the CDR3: TGTGCCAGCAGTTACACTTACCGGAGCGATTCACCCCTCCACTTT.

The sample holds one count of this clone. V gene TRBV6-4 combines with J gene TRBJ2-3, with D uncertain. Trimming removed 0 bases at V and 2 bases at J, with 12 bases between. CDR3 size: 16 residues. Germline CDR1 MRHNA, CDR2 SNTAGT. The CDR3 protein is CASSDSTSGNTDTQYF. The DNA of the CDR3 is TGTGCCAGCAGTGACTCGACGTCGGGTAACACAGATACGCAGTATTTT.